This T cell receptor beta chain was sequenced during a study of T-cell memory formation after mild COVID-19. Across the whole study: The study found TCR clusters largely donor specific.

TCRdb re-derived calls from the 5' RACE reads in MiXCR, one entry per CDR3 protein. This sample has approximately 300,000 distinct CDR3 sequences; around a sixth occur once, and the top ten carry around 22%. CDR1 LGHDT and CDR2 YNNKEL come from the germline V gene (reference sequence). Trimming stripped 4 bases from V and 10 bases from J, with 15 bases between. This CDR3 is built from 13 residues. Findings and caveats of the study: Later expanders leaned toward CD4+, whereas clones contracting from day 15 to 85 were balanced CD4/CD8. Chiefly within CM and EM were the contracting CD4+ clones; CD8+ ones were within EMRA.

A few counts support this clonotype. Its antigen is as yet unknown. One base away lies a much larger clone, so this may be a sequencing read error. The sequenced material came from PBMCs or a T cell subset sorted from them (not recorded which). This chain joins TRBV3-1 and TRBJ2-3, with D possibly matching TRBD2 (5 bases). The sequence derives from a young man who had mild COVID-19 (a few samples of this study predate the infection). Cell type and time point are not known. Here the CDR3 DNA reads TGTGCCAGCAGCCTGAGAGGGCCGGATGCGCAGTATTTT. It encodes CASSLRGPDAQYF.